This T cell receptor beta chain was found in a study of memory CD4+ T cells and cytomegalovirus serostatus. Single viable CD3+CD4+CD8-CD45RO+ cells were sorted as the memory CD4+ T cells. Study results and limitations: CD4+ memory repertoires contained 67 of 164 reported CMV TCRbeta sequences.

Trimming removed 6 bases at V and 0 bases at J, with 11 bases between. The CDR3 totals 14 residues. Germline CDR1 and CDR2: MNHNY and SVGAGI (reference sequence). TCRdb's table, derived via immunoSEQ multiplex PCR, lists solely in-frame clones and lacks some. The sample carries 40,000 to 50,000 clones, approximately 81% recorded once. This clone was observed a single time. Its antigen is not known. Material: memory CD4+ T cells from blood. This receptor was identified in an adult in good health and CMV-seropositive. The chain employs TRBV6-6 and TRBJ2-5, with unresolved D. The DNA of the CDR3 is TGTGCCAGCAGACTAACCGGGTACCAAGAGACCCAGTACTTC. Translation: CASRLTGYQETQYF.